Listed below are T cell receptor beta chains from one sample, sequenced in a study of T cell responses to AZD1222 COVID-19 vaccine. Using immunoSEQ multiplex PCR, the repertoire was profiled, and TCRdb retains in-frame clones only, with some absent. Of some 190,000 clones listed, about 91% were seen once; the top ten hold 7.5% to 9.5%. The specimen comprised peripheral blood, sampled on day 0 of AZD1222 vaccination. The receptors stem from an adult in good health. Both conserved end residues are part of each CDR3. A D gene is named only where the DNA matches it firmly. The listing skips clone size in some rows; elsewhere it reads once, few, many or a size class.

many	TRBV11-2	TRBJ2-1	TRBD1	CASSGRTGTGNEQFF	TGTGCCAGCAGCGGCCGGACAGGGACGGGCAATGAGCAGTTCTTC
-	TRBV7-3	TRBJ2-1	TRBD2	CASTPGGEVADEQFF	TGTGCCAGCACCCCGGGGGGAGAGGTAGCCGATGAGCAGTTCTTC
-	TRBV3-1/TRBV3-2	TRBJ2-7	-	CASSQGVHPEDEQYF	TGTGCCAGCAGCCAAGGGGTCCATCCCGAGGACGAGCAGTACTTC
-	TRBV9	TRBJ2-7	-	CASSTRAGSSYEQYF	TGTGCCAGCAGCACCCGGGCCGGGAGCTCCTACGAGCAGTACTTC
-	TRBV4-2	TRBJ2-3	-	CASSQGSYSTDTQYF	TGTGCCAGCAGCCAAGGATCGTACAGCACAGATACGCAGTATTTT
few	TRBV19	TRBJ1-5	-	CASGGAGVGNQPQHF	TGTGCCAGTGGGGGGGCAGGGGTTGGAAATCAGCCCCAGCATTTT
-	TRBV19	TRBJ1-2	TRBD1	CASSRSDRDYGYTF	TGTGCCAGTAGTAGGAGCGACAGGGACTATGGCTACACCTTC
-	TRBV27	TRBJ1-4	TRBD1	CASSFRQGSEKLFF	TGTGCCAGCAGCTTTAGACAGGGAAGTGAAAAACTGTTTTTT
-	TRBV4-2	TRBJ2-2	TRBD1	CASSLETGRTGELFF	TGTGCCAGCAGCCTTGAGACAGGGCGTACCGGGGAGCTGTTTTTT
once	TRBV3-1/TRBV3-2	TRBJ2-3	-	CASSQGLAGFSTDTQYF	TGTGCCAGCAGCCAGGGTCTGGCAGGGTTTAGCACAGATACGCAGTATTTT
-	TRBV15	TRBJ2-1	-	CATSRDPATEQFF	TGTGCCACCAGCAGAGATCCGGCAACTGAGCAGTTCTTC
once	TRBV11-3	TRBJ2-2	-	CASSLPVGELFF	TGTGCCAGCAGCTTACCTGTCGGGGAGCTGTTTTTT
-	TRBV5-6	TRBJ1-2	TRBD1	CASSLVSGGGYTF	TGTGCCAGCAGCTTGGTGTCAGGGGGCGGCTACACCTTC
-	TRBV30	TRBJ1-2	-	CALRDNYPYGYTF	TGTGCCTTGCGGGACAACTACCCCTATGGCTACACCTTC
-	TRBV7-2	TRBJ1-3	-	CASSPTGLLSGNTIYF	TGTGCCAGCAGCCCGACAGGCCTCCTCTCTGGAAACACCATATATTTT
-	TRBV2	TRBJ2-7	-	CASSERTEQYF	TGTGCCAGCAGTGAAAGAACCGAGCAGTACTTC
-	TRBV29-1	TRBJ1-1	-	CSVSPGTQYTEAFF	TGCAGCGTTTCTCCCGGGACCCAGTACACTGAAGCTTTCTTT
-	TRBV7-2	TRBJ1-6	-	CASSLGPSVPLHF	TGTGCCAGCAGCTTAGGTCCGTCGGTCCCCCTCCACTTT
-	TRBV10-1	TRBJ2-2	-	CASRAGNTGELFF	TGCGCCAGCAGGGCGGGGAACACCGGGGAGCTGTTTTTT
-	TRBV4-2	TRBJ2-1	TRBD2	CASSHGLAGGDGRFF	TGTGCCAGCAGCCACGGACTAGCGGGGGGGGATGGTCGGTTCTTC
-	TRBV2	TRBJ1-2	TRBD1	CASRDGNRGPYGYTF	TGTGCCAGCAGAGACGGGAACAGGGGACCCTATGGCTACACCTTC
-	TRBV7-9	TRBJ2-1	TRBD2	CASSLLSSGGRSYNEQFF	TGTGCCAGCAGCTTATTGAGTAGCGGGGGTAGGTCCTACAATGAGCAGTTCTTC
-	TRBV27	TRBJ2-1	TRBD2	CASSTTGTSGGYSYNEQFF	TGTGCCAGCAGTACCACCGGGACTAGCGGGGGCTATTCCTACAATGAGCAGTTCTTC
-	TRBV5-1	TRBJ2-2	-	CASSNNGLPSTGELFF	TGCGCCAGCAGCAACAACGGACTTCCCTCCACCGGGGAGCTGTTTTTT
-	TRBV21-1	TRBJ1-1	-	CASSKGAGRMNTEAFF	TGTGCCAGCAGCAAAGGGGCAGGGAGGATGAACACTGAAGCTTTCTTT
-	TRBV18	TRBJ1-6	-	CASSPGSQGANLLHF	TGTGCCAGCTCACCAGGGTCACAGGGCGCGAATCTCCTCCACTTT
-	TRBV7-3	TRBJ2-1	-	CASSPIGRGSSYNEQFF	TGTGCCAGCAGCCCCATCGGCCGGGGGAGCTCCTACAATGAGCAGTTCTTC
-	TRBV6-4	TRBJ1-4	-	CASSDGSVEKLFF	TGTGCCAGCAGTGACGGATCTGTTGAAAAACTGTTTTTT
-	TRBV6-2/TRBV6-3	TRBJ1-2	-	CASTPGGYGYTF	TGTGCCAGCACCCCCGGTGGTTATGGCTACACCTTC
-	TRBV2	TRBJ2-5	TRBD2	CASRVPQAGYGETQYF	TGTGCCAGCAGGGTCCCACAAGCGGGGTATGGGGAGACCCAGTACTTC
few	TRBV6-5	TRBJ2-7	-	CALGRPPSYEQYF	TGTGCCCTCGGCAGACCCCCCTCCTACGAGCAGTACTTC